The clone carrying this T cell receptor (beta chain) was seen only a few times. H&E slides confirmed each diagnosis, reviewed by two pathologists independently. The data were taken from a study of immune evolution from preneoplasia to lung adenocarcinoma. Method: immunoSEQ multiplex PCR; TCRdb's copy keeps in-frame clones and lacks some. The sample consists of about 14,000 clones, less than 85% of them appearing once. Trimming removed 6 bases from V and 9 bases from J; junction bases left unmatched: 12. The CDR3 is 16 amino acids. Germline CDR1 and CDR2: MDHEN and SYDVKM. The chain links TRBV28 to TRBJ1-6, with 9 bases fitting TRBD1. This receptor was obtained from a person aged 65-85 years with lung adenocarcinoma. Material for sequencing was FFPE minimally invasive lung adenocarcinoma tissue. DNA of the CDR3: TGTGCCAGCAGAGAATCGGGACAGGGTGGAGGTTCACCCCTCCACTTT. It is translated as CASRESGQGGGSPLHF.